This T cell receptor beta chain was recovered during a study of shared clonotypes between healthy human individuals. On the study more broadly: Donors consisted of two women and a few men between 18 and 49. Each donor's CD8 memory used one plate, CD8 naive two, each CD4 subset three.

Assay used: immunoSEQ multiplex PCR; TCRdb lists only in-frame clones, some missing. This sample has about 110,000 clones, with about 63% found just once. V was clipped by 4 bases and J by 2 bases; unmatched bases: 4. The CDR3 length is 14 residues. Germline V gives CDR1 SGHNT, CDR2 YYREEE (reference sequence). CD45RO+ cells went into CD8 memory alongside CCR7-negative CD45RA+ TemRA cells. Sequencing was done on a sample of memory CD8+ T cells sorted from blood. Documented subset: CD45RO+ cells pooled with CCR7-negative TemRA cells. V usage is TRBV5-4 and J usage is TRBJ2-7; TRBD2 agrees at 9 bases. The TCR originated in a young woman in good health. The CDR3 spells CASSELAGPYEQYF. For the CDR3, the DNA is TGTGCCAGCAGCGAGCTAGCGGGGCCCTACGAGCAGTACTTC.